This entry concerns a single T cell receptor (beta chain). Sequencing was performed with immunoSEQ multiplex PCR; in TCRdb, only in-frame clones are kept and a portion is missing. The table records about 10,000 clones, about 80% of them present only once. Indicated treatment: randomized to nivolumab then ipilimumab (arm A) or the reverse (arm B). No patient had prior DNA-damaging chemotherapy. From thawed PBMCs, live CD3+CD8+ cells negative for CD19 and CD56 were sorted. The sample comes from a study of sequential checkpoint blockade in melanoma. Study context: First-line arms were nivolumab then ipilimumab, or the reverse, randomized 1:1. Both treatment sequences were followed by maintenance nivolumab.

The germline V gene encodes CDR1 SGHRS and CDR2 YFSETQ. Trimming pared 4 bases from V and 7 bases from J, leaving 20 bases between. The CDR3 covers 16 residues. This sequence joins TRBV5-1 and TRBJ1-4; a weak D match, TRBD1 (6 bases). Sequencing was performed on CD8+ T cells sorted from blood (inferred from file names), taken from a patient given nivolumab and ipilimumab in sequence. The origin of this receptor is a human donor with melanoma. Here the CDR3 DNA reads TGCGCCAGCAGCCCCAACGAGGGGGAGTGGGTTGAAAAACTGTTTTTT. It yields the protein CASSPNEGEWVEKLFF.